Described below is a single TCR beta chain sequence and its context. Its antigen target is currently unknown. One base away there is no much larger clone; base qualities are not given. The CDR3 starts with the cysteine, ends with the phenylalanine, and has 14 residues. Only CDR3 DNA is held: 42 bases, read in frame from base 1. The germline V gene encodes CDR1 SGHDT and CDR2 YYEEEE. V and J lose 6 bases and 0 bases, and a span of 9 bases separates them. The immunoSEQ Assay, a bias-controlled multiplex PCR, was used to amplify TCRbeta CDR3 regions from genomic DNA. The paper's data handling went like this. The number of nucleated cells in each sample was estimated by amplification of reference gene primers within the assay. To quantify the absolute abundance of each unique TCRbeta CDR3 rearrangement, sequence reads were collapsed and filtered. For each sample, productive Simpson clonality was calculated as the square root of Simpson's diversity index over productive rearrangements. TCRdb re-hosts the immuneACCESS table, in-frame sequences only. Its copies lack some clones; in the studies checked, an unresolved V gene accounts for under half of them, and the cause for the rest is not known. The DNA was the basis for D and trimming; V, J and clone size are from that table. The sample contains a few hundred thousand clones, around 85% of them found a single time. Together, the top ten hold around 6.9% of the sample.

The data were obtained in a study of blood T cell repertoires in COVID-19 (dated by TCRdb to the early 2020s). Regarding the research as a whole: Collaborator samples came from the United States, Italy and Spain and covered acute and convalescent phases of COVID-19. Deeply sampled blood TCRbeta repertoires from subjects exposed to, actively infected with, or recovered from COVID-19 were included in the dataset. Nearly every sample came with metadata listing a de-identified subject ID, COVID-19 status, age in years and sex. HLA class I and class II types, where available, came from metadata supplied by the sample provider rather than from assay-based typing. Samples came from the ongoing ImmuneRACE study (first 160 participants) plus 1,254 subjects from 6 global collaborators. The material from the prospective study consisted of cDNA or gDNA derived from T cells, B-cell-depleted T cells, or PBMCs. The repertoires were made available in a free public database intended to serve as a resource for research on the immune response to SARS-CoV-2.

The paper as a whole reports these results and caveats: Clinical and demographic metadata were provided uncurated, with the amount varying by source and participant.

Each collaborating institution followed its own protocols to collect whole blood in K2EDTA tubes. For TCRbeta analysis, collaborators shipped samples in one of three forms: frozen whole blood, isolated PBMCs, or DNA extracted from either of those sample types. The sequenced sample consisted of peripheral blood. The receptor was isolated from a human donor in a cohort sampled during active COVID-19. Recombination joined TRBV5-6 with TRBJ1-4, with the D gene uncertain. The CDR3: CASNTPATNEKLFF. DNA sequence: TGTGCCAGCAATACCCCAGCAACTAATGAAAAACTGTTTTTT. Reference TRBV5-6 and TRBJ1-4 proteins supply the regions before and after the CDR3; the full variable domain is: DAGVTQSPTHLIKTRGQQVTLRCSPKSGHDTVSWYQQALGQGPQFIFQYYEEEERQRGNFPDRFSGHQFPNYSSELNVNALLLGDSALYLCASNTPATNEKLFFGSGTQLSVL.